This T cell receptor (beta chain) originates from a study of T cell responses to AZD1222 COVID-19 vaccine. Broader study findings: Repertoire sampling happened only post peak T cell response. Nearly half of the spike-specific TCRs reportedly recognize variant regions that carry no mutations. Among the donors, most were white British and more were female, and clonal diversity was possibly underestimated. Baseline seropositives among AZD1222 recipients totaled only five to seven.

As to this clone: What it binds is unknown.

The table came from immunoSEQ multiplex PCR; TCRdb's copy has only in-frame clones and leaves some out. In all, the sample yields some 150,000 clones. Germline trimming cut 0 bases from V and 8 bases from J; bases unmatched to any gene: 6. Germline V gene data show CDR1 as GTSNPN and CDR2 as SVGIG (reference sequence). The CDR3 sequence is 13 residues long. V gene TRBV30 combines with J gene TRBJ1-2; 7 bases are shared with TRBD1. Sequences were obtained from peripheral blood. The clonotype comes from an adult in good health. Here the CDR3 reads CAWSVRQGEGYTF. The CDR3 nucleotides are TGTGCCTGGAGTGTACGCCAGGGGGAGGGCTACACCTTC.